Sequencing of this TCR beta chain was carried out in a study of blood T cells in healthy people across ages. Findings and caveats of the study: Observed TCR beta diversity per million T cells went down as age went up. This fall followed a roughly linear course with age.

In the case of this clonotype: Its antigen is undetermined.

Next came a second PCR, run for roughly 6 to 11 cycles, which used a sample-barcoded 5' primer along with a J-beta primer mix. With 12 random nucleotides, a template-switch adaptor tagged each individual cDNA molecule. TCRdb fed the 5' RACE reads into MiXCR, producing one record per CDR3 protein. The data show about 1.5 million distinct CDR3 sequences, about 40% seen once. V gave up 5 bases and J gave up 3 bases; unmatched junction bases: 5. The CDR3 length is 15 residues. From germline, CDR1 is SGHAT and CDR2 FQNNGV. The study drew donors from healthy Caucasian individuals in Russia aged about 6 to 95. Each sample had at least 7 million PBMCs isolated.

This TCR was recovered from a woman aged 18-29 years in good health. The V call is TRBV11-2, the J call TRBJ2-1; 9 nucleotides agree with TRBD2. Sequenced material: blood. The CDR3 region is CASSPKREVYNEQFF. The CDR3 coding sequence is TGTGCCAGCAGCCCGAAGCGGGAGGTCTACAATGAGCAGTTCTTC.